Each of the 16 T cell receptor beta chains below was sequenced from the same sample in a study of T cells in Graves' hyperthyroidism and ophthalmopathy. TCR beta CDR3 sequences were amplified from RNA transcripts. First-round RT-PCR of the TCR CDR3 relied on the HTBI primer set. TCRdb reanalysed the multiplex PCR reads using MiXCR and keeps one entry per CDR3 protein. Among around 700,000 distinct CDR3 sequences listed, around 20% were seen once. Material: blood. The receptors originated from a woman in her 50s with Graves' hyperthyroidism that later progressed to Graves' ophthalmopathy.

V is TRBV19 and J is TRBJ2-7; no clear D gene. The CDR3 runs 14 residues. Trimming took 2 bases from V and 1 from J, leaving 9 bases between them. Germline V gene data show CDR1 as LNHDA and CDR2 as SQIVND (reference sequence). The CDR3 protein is CASSIHLGSYEQYF. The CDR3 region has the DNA TGTGCCAGTAGTATACACCTTGGGTCCTACGAGCAGTACTTC.

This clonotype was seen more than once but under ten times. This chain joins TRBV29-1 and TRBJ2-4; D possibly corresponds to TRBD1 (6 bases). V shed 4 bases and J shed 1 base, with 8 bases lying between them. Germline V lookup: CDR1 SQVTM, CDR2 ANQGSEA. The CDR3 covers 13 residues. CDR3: CSVVDRAKNIQYF. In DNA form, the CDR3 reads TGCAGCGTTGTTGACAGGGCCAAAAACATTCAGTACTTC.

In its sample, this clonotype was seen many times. CDR3 DNA: TGTGCCAGCTCCCAAATGTCGACTAATGAAAAACTGTTTTTT. Amino acids: CASSQMSTNEKLFF. The chain combines TRBV18 with TRBJ1-4; D is unresolved. Germline CDR1 and CDR2: KGHSH and LQKENI. The CDR3 is made up of 14 amino acids. V lost 6 bases to trimming and J lost 2 bases, with 10 bases between them.

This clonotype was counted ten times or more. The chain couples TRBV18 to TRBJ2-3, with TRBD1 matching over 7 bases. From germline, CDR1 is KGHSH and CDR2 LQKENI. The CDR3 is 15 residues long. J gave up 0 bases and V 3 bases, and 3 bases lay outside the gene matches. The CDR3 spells CASSPGQTSTDTQYF. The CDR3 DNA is TGTGCCAGCTCACCGGGACAGACTAGCACAGATACGCAGTATTTT.

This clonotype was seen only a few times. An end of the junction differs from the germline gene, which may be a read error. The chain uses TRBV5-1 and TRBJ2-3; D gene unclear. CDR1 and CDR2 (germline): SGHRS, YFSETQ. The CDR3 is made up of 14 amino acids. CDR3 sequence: CTSSLGSQSDTQYF. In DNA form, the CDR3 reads TGCACCAGCAGCTTGGGGTCCCAGTCAGATACGCAGTATTTT.

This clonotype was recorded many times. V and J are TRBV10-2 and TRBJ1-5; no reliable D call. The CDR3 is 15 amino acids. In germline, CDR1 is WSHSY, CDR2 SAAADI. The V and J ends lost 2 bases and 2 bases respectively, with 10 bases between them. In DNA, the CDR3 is TGCGCCAGCAGTGAGGGCCCGGGTGGCAATCAGCCCCAGCATTTT. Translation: CASSEGPGGNQPQHF.

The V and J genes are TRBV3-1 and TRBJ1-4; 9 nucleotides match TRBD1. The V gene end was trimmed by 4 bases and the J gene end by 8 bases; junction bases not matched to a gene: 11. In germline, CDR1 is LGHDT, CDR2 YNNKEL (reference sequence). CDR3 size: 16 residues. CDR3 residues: CASSLRVGTGNEKLFF. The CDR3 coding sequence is TGTGCCAGCAGCCTGAGGGTCGGGACAGGGAACGAAAAACTGTTTTTT.

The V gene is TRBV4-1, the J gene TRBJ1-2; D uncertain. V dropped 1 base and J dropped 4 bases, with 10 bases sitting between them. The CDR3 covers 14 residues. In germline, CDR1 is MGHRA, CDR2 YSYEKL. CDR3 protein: CASSQAGAPYGYTF. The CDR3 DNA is TGCGCCAGCAGCCAAGCTGGAGCGCCCTATGGCTACACCTTC.

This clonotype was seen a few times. CDR3 DNA sequence: TGCAGTGCTAGTGATTATACAACCACTGAAGCTTTCTTT. This codes for CSASDYTTTEAFF. The rearrangement uses TRBV20-1 and TRBJ1-1; D uncertain. The germline V gene encodes CDR1 DFQATT and CDR2 SNEGSKA (reference sequence). The CDR3 length is 13 residues. The V end lost 3 bases, the J end lost 4 bases, and 12 bases lay between the germline ends.

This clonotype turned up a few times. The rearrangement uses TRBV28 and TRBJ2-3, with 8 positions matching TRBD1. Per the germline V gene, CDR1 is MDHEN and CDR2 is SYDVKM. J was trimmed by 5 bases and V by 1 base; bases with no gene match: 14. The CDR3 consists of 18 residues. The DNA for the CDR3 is TGTGCCAGCAGTTTATTGGGGCTAGGGCAGGGGGCCAGAGATACGCAGTATTTT. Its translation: CASSLLGLGQGARDTQYF. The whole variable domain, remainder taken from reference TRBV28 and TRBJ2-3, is DVKVTQSSRYLVKRTGEKVFLECVQDMDHENMFWYRQDPGLGLRLIYFSYDVKMKEKGDIPEGYSVSREKKERFSLILESASTNQTSMYLCASSLLGLGQGARDTQYFGPGTRLTVL.

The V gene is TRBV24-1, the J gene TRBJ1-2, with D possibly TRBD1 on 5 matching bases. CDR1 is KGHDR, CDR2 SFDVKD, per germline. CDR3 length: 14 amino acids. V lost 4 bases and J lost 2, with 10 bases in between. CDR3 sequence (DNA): TGTGCCACCAGTGACCCGGGACGGAACTATGGCTACACCTTC. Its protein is CATSDPGRNYGYTF.

CDR3: CAWSRGLNYGYTF. CDR3 bases: TGTGCCTGGAGTCGGGGGTTAAATTATGGCTACACCTTC. The J gene is TRBJ1-2, the V gene TRBV30, with a possible D match to TRBD1 (5 bases). Per germline, CDR1 GTSNPN and CDR2 SVGIG (reference sequence). The germline V and J ends were trimmed by 2 bases and 5 bases, with 12 bases remaining between them. The CDR3 runs 13 residues.

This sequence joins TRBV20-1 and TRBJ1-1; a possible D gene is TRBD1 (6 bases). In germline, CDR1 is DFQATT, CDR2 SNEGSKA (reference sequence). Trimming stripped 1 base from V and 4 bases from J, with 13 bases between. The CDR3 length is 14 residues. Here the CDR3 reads CSARAPRGATEAFF. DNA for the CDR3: TGCAGTGCTAGAGCCCCCAGGGGTGCCACTGAAGCTTTCTTT.

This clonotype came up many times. CDR3 sequence (DNA): TGTGCCAGCAGCTTAGATCGGGGACAGGGTTTTTCAGATACGCAGTATTTT. It is translated as CASSLDRGQGFSDTQYF. J is TRBJ2-3 and V is TRBV11-2; 9 nucleotides agree with TRBD1. CDR1 SGHAT and CDR2 FQNNGV come from the germline V gene. This CDR3 has 17 residues. The V segment lost 0 bases and the J segment 4 bases; nucleotides outside the gene matches: 8.

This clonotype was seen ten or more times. CDR3 DNA sequence: TGTGCCAGCAGTGATCCCACCCGGGGATGGATCCTCAATCAGCCCCAGCATTTT. Protein product: CASSDPTRGWILNQPQHF. This rearrangement joins TRBV6-1 to TRBJ1-5; D gene uncertain. This CDR3 region has 18 residues. Trimming took off 3 bases at V and 3 bases at J, with 21 bases between the two ends. The V gene's germline CDR1 is MNHNS and CDR2 SASEGT.

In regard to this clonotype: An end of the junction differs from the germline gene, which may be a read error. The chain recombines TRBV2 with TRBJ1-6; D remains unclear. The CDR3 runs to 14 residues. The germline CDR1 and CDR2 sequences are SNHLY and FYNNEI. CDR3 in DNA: TGTGTCAGCATAGGTAACTCCTATAATTCACCCCTCCACTTT. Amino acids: CVSIGNSYNSPLHF.